This T cell receptor beta chain comes out of a study of OX40 agonist ivuxolimab in advanced cancers. CDR3 length: 17 residues. V lost 3 bases to trimming and J lost 0 bases; unmatched junction nucleotides: 8. Germline CDR1 is SGDLS and CDR2 is YYNGEE. The repertoire was sequenced with immunoSEQ multiplex PCR; TCRdb's copy has only in-frame clones and lacks some. Of approximately 100,000 clones listed, 75% to 95% are singletons. J is TRBJ1-3 and V is TRBV9; 8 bases line up with TRBD1. Sequencing used CD4+ or CD8+ T cells sorted from blood, obtained in a trial of the OX40 agonist ivuxolimab. This clonotype was sampled from an adult with an advanced solid tumor such as melanoma, head and neck, liver or kidney cancer. The DNA for the CDR3 is TGTGCCAGCAGCGGTACCACAGGGGGTCTCTCTGGAAACACCATATATTTT. The encoded protein is CASSGTTGGLSGNTIYF.